A selection of T cell receptor beta chains follows, all from one sample in a study of response to subunit inactivated influenza vaccine. One entry per CDR3 protein results from TCRdb running MiXCR on the RT-PCR reads. The sample yields 650,000 to 800,000 distinct CDR3 sequences, less than 20% seen once. The sequenced sample was PBMCs from blood, obtained roughly 5 days after vaccination. The receptors shown here come from a man over 45 who received an inactivated influenza vaccine. Both conserved end residues are part of each CDR3.

v_call	j_call	cdr3_aa
TRBV5-4	TRBJ2-1	CASSGTSGGSLGEQFF
TRBV7-2	TRBJ1-2	CASSLAQLYGYTF
TRBV20-1	TRBJ2-5	CSARQLAGEETQYF
TRBV7-6	TRBJ2-3	CASSHTSSVSTDTQYF
TRBV7-8	TRBJ2-1	CASSLASTSNEQFF
TRBV29-1	TRBJ2-5	CSVEKGAKETQYF
TRBV29-1	TRBJ2-1	CSVEGRGRGANEQFF
TRBV20-1	TRBJ2-7	CSARDRRQGNVYEQYF
TRBV20-1	TRBJ2-3	CSAPFQLTSTDTQYF
TRBV20-1	TRBJ2-1	CSASGREAPGEQFF
TRBV12-3/TRBV12-4	TRBJ1-5	CASRHEGNQPQHF
TRBV7-9	TRBJ2-1	CASSFTRNEQFF
TRBV6-6	TRBJ1-1	CASSYVGDEAFF
TRBV29-1	TRBJ2-2	CSVSPGTGPRGELFF
TRBV29-1	TRBJ2-7	CSVALSGGASHEQYF
TRBV10-2	TRBJ2-7	CAAGQVPSYEQYF
TRBV7-9	TRBJ2-1	CASSLAETGSSEQFF
TRBV24-1	TRBJ2-1	CATSDPGREIGEQFF
TRBV29-1	TRBJ1-1	CSAGGGSGTEAFF
TRBV5-1	TRBJ2-5	CASSLPEETQYF
TRBV4-2	TRBJ1-1	CASRSSPGEAFF
TRBV7-2	TRBJ1-1	CASSYRQSLTEAFF
TRBV20-1	TRBJ2-3	CSARAPLADTDTQYF
TRBV12-3/TRBV12-4	TRBJ2-1	CASSLGDEQFF
TRBV5-1	TRBJ2-3	CASSAGGIDTQYF
TRBV20-1	TRBJ1-2	CSAPLTSRGNNYGYTF
TRBV4-1	TRBJ2-1	CASSQHGSTEQFF
TRBV5-1	TRBJ2-6	CASSLAQGAGANVLTF
TRBV6-4	TRBJ2-1	CASSDRTSGSDEQFF
TRBV12-3/TRBV12-4	TRBJ1-2	CASSSRRNTNYGYTF
TRBV6-2/TRBV6-3	TRBJ2-1	CASTPAGASSYNEQFF
TRBV27	TRBJ2-7	CASSRQGPFSYEQYF
TRBV20-1	TRBJ2-1	CSASPSGGWDEQFF
TRBV24-1	TRBJ1-5	CATSDSRTGTSYQPQHF
TRBV30	TRBJ2-2	CACRGANTGELFF
TRBV20-1	TRBJ2-1	CSARTSGEVFYNEQFF
TRBV7-9	TRBJ2-1	CASSLRRRRGDYNEQFF
TRBV3-1	TRBJ1-4	CASSQGEGGEKLFF
TRBV20-1	TRBJ1-1	CSALLSGADTEAFF
TRBV3-1	TRBJ2-2	CASSPRLAGEYTGELFF
TRBV5-1	TRBJ2-5	CASSPGAGDGETQYF
TRBV5-6	TRBJ2-5	CASSGQIQETQYF
TRBV7-3	TRBJ2-1	CALEGSSGRTYNEQFF
TRBV10-3	TRBJ1-2	CAIYSANYGYTF
TRBV7-2	TRBJ1-1	CASSLGRQGNTEAFF
TRBV7-2	TRBJ1-1	CASSPRFNTEAFF
TRBV12-3/TRBV12-4	TRBJ2-1	CASIKSGTTYNEQFF
TRBV20-1	TRBJ2-5	CSVRDLETQYF